This T cell receptor (beta chain) comes out of a study of T cells in Graves' hyperthyroidism and ophthalmopathy. Germline loops: CDR1 ENHRY, CDR2 SYGVKD. Trimming shortened V by 10 bases and J by 3 bases, and 15 bases separated the two germline ends. The CDR3 extends over 13 amino acids. If no ophthalmopathy progression occurred within 18 months, Graves' hyperthyroidism was stable. Patients aged 18 to 65 had newly diagnosed hyperthyroidism lasting under 2 months. Amplified TCR beta CDR3 regions came from RNA transcripts. TCR CDR3 underwent first-round RT-PCR with the HTBI primer set. TCRdb recomputed calls from the multiplex PCR reads with MiXCR, one row per CDR3 protein. The sample lists 750,000 to 900,000 distinct CDR3 sequences, around 39% occurring once.

This rearrangement joins TRBV10-3 to TRBJ1-1, with D perhaps matching TRBD1 (6 bases). The sample comprised blood. This clonotype originated in a man aged 18 to 35 with Graves' hyperthyroidism. Here the CDR3 DNA reads TGTGCCAGCTCAGGGGATGGGGACACTGAAGCTTTCTTT. Translated, it gives CASSGDGDTEAFF.